Sequencing of this T cell receptor beta chain was carried out in a study of early T cells in non-severe SARS-CoV-2 infection. Across the whole study: Sequencing of unsorted whole blood was done on bulk RNA, leaving chains unpaired.

Findings and limits, study-wide: Anti-spike CD8 responses were favored in VDJdb matching, and private and CD4 specificities were missed.

The table lists this clonotype with many counts. Antigen unknown. Germline lookup yields CDR1 SQVTM and CDR2 ANQGSEA. There are 13 residues in the CDR3. V shed 4 bases, J shed 4 bases, and the junction held 5 bases outside the gene matches. Each single cDNA molecule received a unique molecular identifier. In TCRdb, the 5' RACE reads were re-called with MiXCR into one record per CDR3 protein. Counted here are 45,000 or so distinct CDR3 sequences, 5.5% to 7.5% occurring once; the ten biggest clones make up about an eighth. Sequenced: whole blood. This TCR came from an adult who was a healthcare worker with PCR-confirmed SARS-CoV-2 infection or an uninfected control (not recorded which). This chain connects TRBV29-1 to TRBJ2-7, with 9 nucleotides matching TRBD1. CDR3 nucleotides: TGCAGCGTTGCGGAGGACAGGGGATACGAGCAGTACTTC. It codes for CSVAEDRGYEQYF.